At least ten counts were recorded for the clone carrying this T cell receptor beta chain. This specimen belongs to a study of spatial heterogeneity in lung cancer. TCRdb re-analysed the 5' RACE reads in MiXCR, keeping a single row per CDR3 protein. Counted here are fewer than 45,000 distinct CDR3 sequences, about 7.2% occurring once; the ten biggest clones make up 29%. CDR3 length: 12 residues. Per the germline V gene, CDR1 is SQVTM and CDR2 is ANQGSEA. V lost 7 bases, J lost 4 bases, and 12 bases lay in between. This sample's time point: sample taken at primary tumor resection. This TCR was sampled from a female donor with early-stage non-small cell lung cancer. The source material was PBMCs, sampled at surgery. The rearrangement joins TRBV29-1 to TRBJ2-3; D gene uncertain. DNA of the CDR3: TGCAGCGCGTCCCTAGTCGCAGATACGCAGTATTTT. Translation gives CSASLVADTQYF.